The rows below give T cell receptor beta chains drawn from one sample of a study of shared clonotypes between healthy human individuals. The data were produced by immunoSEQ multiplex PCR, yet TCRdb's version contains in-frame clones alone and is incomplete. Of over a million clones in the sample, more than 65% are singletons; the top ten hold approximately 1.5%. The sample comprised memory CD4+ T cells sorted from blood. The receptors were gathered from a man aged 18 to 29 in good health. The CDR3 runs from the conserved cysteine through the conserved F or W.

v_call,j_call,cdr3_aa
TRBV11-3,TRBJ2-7,CASSLQGISEQYF
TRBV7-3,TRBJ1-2,CASSSKTGDGYTF
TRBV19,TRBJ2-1,CASSDPYGTEIYNEQFF
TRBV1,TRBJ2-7,CTSSPLTGTSWEWQYF
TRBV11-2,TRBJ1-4,CASSSDRVNEKLFF
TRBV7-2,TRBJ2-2,CASSLAGGTGELFF
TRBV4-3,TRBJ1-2,CASSPTRTGLYGYTF
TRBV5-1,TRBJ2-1,CASSSPTSGGAGSEQFF
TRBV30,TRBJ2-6,CAWTLSLSGANVLTF
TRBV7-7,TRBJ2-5,CASSPGTSDLPLQETQYF
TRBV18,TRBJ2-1,CASSPPLAGGLLEQFF
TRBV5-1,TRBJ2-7,CASSGGQVGEQYF
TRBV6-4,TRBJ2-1,CASSVMTGTDEQFF
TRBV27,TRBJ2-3,CASSFGGGDTQYF
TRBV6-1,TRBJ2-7,CASRNYRSEQYF
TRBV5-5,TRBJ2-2,CASSLGLAGGGTGELFF
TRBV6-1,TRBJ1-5,CASSGRMLEEQPQHF
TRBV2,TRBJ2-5,CASMAGRETQYF
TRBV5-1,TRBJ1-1,CASTLGTQGTEAFF
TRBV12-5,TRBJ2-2,CASGLRGTGELFF
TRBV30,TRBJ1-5,CACSGAGEQPQHF
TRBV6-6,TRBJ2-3,CASMGTSGSADTQYF
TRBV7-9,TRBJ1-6,CASSLGQRNSPLHF
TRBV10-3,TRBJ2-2,CAISESGTLNTGELFF
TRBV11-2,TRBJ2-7,CASSRPGFGSYEQYF
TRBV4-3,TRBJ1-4,CASSPTNGPPTTEKLFF
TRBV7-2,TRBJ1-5,CASSRSGNQPQHF
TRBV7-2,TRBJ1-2,CASSLAPLGRGDGYTF
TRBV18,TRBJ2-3,CASSMQRGGQDTQYF
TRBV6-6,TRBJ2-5,CASIFDGTQYF
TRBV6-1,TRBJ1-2,CASRAPGRLNYGYTF
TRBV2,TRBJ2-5,CASSPGTSTQETQYF